This T cell receptor (beta chain) was retrieved from a study of technical replicates of blood from a few donors. This clone came up once. The CDR3 is 15 amino acids. V trimming: 2 bases; J trimming: 5 bases; junction bases outside the gene matches: 9. Germline V gene sequence: CDR1 MDHEN, CDR2 SYDVKM. Clones were sequenced by immunoSEQ multiplex PCR, and TCRdb holds only the in-frame ones, with some missing. The sample holds 80,000 to 95,000 clones, about 92% seen once. The receptor was isolated from a human donor in good health. V gene TRBV28 combines with J gene TRBJ2-7, with TRBD1 matching 7 bases. The material sequenced was T cells isolated from PBMCs. CDR3 sequence reads: CASSLSTGVVHEQYF. DNA for the CDR3: TGTGCCAGCAGTTTAAGCACAGGGGTGGTCCACGAGCAGTACTTC.